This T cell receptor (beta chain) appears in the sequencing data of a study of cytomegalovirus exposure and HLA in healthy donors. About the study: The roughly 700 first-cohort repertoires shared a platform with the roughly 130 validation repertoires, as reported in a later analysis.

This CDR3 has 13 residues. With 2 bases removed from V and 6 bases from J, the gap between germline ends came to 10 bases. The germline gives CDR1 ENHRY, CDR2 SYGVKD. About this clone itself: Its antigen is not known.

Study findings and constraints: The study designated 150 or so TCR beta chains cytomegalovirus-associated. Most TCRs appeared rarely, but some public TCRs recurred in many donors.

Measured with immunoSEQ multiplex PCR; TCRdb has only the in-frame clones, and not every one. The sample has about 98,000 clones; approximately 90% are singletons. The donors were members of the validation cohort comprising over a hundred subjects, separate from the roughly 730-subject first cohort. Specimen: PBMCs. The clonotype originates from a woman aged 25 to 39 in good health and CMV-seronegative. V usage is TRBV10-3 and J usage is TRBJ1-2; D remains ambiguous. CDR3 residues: CAISERGKNGYTF. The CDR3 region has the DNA TGTGCCATCAGTGAGCGGGGAAAGAATGGCTACACCTTC.